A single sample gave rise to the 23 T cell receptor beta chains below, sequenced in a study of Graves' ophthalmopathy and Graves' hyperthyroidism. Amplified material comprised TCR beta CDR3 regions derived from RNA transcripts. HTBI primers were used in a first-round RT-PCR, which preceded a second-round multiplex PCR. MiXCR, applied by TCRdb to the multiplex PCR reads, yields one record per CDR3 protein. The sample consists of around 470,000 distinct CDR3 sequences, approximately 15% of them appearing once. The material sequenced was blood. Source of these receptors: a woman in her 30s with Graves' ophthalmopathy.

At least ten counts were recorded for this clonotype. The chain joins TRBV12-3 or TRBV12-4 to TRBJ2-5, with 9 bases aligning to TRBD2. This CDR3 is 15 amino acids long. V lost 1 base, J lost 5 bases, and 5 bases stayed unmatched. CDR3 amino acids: CASSLGGRAAETQYF. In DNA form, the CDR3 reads TGTGCCAGCAGTTTAGGCGGGAGGGCCGCCGAGACCCAGTACTTC.

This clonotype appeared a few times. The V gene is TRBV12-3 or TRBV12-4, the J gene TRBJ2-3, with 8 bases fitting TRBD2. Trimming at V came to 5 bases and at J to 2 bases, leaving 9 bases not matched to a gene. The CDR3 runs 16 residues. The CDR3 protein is CASSRGAGGLTDTQYF. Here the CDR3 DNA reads TGTGCCAGCAGTAGGGGGGCGGGAGGCCTCACAGATACGCAGTATTTT.

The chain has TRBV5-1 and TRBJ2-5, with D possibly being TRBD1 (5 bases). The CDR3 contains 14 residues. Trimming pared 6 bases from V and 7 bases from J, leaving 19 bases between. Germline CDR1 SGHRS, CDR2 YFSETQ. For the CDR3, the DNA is TGCGCCAGCATGATATCTTTAGGACAAAGGACCCAGTACTTC. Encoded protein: CASMISLGQRTQYF.

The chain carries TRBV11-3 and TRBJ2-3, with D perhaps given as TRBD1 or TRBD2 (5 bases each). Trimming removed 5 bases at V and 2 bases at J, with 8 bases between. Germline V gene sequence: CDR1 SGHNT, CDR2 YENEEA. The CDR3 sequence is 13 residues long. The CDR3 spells CASSRDHTDTQYF. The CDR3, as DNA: TGTGCCAGCAGCCGGGACCACACAGATACGCAGTATTTT. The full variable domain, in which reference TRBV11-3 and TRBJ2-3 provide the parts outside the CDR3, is EAGVVQSPRYKIIEKKQPVAFWCNPISGHNTLYWYLQNLGQGPELLIRYENEEAVDDSQLPKDRFSAERLKGVDSTLKIQPAELGDSAVYLCASSRDHTDTQYFGPGTRLTVL.

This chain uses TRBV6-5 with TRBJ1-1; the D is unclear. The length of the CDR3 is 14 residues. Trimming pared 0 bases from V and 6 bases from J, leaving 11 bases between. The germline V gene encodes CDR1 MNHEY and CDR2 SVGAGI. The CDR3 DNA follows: TGTGCCAGCAGTTACTCGACATTACAGTCTGAAGCTTTCTTT. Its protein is CASSYSTLQSEAFF.

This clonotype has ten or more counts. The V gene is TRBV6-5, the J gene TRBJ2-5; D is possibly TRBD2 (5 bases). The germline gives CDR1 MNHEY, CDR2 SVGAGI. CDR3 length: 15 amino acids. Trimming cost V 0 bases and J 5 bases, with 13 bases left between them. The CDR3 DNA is TGTGCCAGCAGTTACTCCCCTGGCCGAGGGGAGACCCAGTACTTC. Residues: CASSYSPGRGETQYF.

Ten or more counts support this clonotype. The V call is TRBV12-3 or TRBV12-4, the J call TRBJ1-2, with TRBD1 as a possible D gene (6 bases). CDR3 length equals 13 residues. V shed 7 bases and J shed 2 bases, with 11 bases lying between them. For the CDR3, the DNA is TGTGCCAGCACCTGGCAGGGGAACTATGGCTACACCTTC. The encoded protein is CASTWQGNYGYTF.

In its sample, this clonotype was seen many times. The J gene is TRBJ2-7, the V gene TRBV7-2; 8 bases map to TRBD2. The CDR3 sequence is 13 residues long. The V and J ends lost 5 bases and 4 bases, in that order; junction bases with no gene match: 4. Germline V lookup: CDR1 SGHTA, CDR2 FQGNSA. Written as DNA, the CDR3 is TGTGCCAGCAGCCACAGCGGGAGTTACGAGCAGTACTTC. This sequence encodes CASSHSGSYEQYF.

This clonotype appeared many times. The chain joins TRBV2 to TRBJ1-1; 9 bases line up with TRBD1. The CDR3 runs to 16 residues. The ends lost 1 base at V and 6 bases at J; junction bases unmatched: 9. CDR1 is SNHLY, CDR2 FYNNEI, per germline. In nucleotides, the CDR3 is TGTGCCAGCAGTGAAGATCTAGGACAGGGGAAATCTGAAGCTTTCTTT. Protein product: CASSEDLGQGKSEAFF.

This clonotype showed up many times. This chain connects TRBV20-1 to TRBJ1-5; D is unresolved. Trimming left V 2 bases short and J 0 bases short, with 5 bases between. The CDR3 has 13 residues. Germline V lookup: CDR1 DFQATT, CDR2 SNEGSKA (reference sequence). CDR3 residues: CSARRHSNQPQHF. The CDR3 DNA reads TGCAGTGCTAGAAGACATAGCAATCAGCCCCAGCATTTT.

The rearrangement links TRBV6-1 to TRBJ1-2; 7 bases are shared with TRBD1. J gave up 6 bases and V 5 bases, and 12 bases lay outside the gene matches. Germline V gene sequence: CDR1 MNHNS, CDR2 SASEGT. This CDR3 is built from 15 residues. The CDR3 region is CASSPRGPGTHGYTF. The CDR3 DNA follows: TGTGCCAGCAGTCCTAGGGGGCCCGGGACTCATGGCTACACCTTC.

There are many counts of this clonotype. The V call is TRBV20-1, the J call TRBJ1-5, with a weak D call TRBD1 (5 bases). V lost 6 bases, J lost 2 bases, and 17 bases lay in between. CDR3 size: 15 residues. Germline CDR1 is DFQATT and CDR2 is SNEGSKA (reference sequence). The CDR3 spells CSAWVGEEGNQPQHF. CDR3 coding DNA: TGCAGTGCGTGGGTGGGGGAAGAGGGCAATCAGCCCCAGCATTTT.

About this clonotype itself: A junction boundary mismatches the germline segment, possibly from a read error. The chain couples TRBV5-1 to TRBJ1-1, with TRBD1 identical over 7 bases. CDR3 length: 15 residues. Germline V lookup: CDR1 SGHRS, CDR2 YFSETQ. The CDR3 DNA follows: TGCGCCAGCAATAGACAGGGAATTATGAACACTGAAGCTTGCTTT. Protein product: CASNRQGIMNTEACF.

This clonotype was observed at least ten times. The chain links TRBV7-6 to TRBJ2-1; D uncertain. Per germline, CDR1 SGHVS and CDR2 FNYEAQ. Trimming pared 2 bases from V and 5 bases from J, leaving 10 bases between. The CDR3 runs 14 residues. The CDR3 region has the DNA TGTGCCAGCAGCTTATTAGTCGGCAACAATGAGCAGTTCTTC. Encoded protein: CASSLLVGNNEQFF.

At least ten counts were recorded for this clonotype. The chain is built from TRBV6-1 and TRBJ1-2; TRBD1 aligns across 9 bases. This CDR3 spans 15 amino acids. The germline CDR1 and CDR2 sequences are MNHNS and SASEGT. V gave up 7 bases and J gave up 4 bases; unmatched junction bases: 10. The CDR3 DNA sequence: TGTGCCAGCATCCAACGGACAGGGGCTTTCTATGGCTACACCTTC. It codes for CASIQRTGAFYGYTF.

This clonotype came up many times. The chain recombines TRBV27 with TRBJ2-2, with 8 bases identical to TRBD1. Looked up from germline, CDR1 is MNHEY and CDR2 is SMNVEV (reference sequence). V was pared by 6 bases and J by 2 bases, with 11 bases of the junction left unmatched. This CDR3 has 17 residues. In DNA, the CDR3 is TGTGCCAGCAGCCCTCTGGTGGACAGGGTTAACACCGGGGAGCTGTTTTTT. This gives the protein CASSPLVDRVNTGELFF.

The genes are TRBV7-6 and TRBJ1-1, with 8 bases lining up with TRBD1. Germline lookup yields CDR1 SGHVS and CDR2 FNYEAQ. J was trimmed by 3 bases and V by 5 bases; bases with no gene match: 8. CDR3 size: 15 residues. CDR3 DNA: TGTGCCAGCAGCCAGGTTCGACAGGGGCACACTGAAGCTTTCTTT. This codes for CASSQVRQGHTEAFF. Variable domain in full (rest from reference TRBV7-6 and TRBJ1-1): GAGVSQSPRYKVTKRGQDVALRCDPISGHVSLYWYRQALGQGPEFLTYFNYEAQQDKSGLPNDRFSAERPEGSISTLTIQRTEQRDSAMYRCASSQVRQGHTEAFFGQGTRLTVV.

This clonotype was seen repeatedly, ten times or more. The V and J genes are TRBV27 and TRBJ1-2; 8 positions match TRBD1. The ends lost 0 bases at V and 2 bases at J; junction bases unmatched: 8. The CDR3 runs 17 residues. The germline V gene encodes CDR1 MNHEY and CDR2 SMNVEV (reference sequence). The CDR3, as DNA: TGTGCCAGCAGTTTATCGGCGACAGGGGCCAGAAACTATGGCTACACCTTC. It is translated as CASSLSATGARNYGYTF.

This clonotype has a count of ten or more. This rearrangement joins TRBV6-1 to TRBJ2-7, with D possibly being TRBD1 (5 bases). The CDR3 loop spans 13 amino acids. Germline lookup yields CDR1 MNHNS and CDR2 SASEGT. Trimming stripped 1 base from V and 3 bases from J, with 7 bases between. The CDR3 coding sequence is TGTGCCAGCAGTGAAGGGACAAGCTACGAGCAGTACTTC. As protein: CASSEGTSYEQYF.

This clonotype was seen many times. The CDR3 region is CASSSGTGRNQPQHF. CDR3 nucleotide sequence: TGTGCCAGCAGTTCCGGGACAGGGCGGAATCAGCCCCAGCATTTT. The rearrangement joins TRBV28 to TRBJ1-5; 9 bases map to TRBD1. This CDR3 spans 15 amino acids. Germline CDR1 and CDR2: MDHEN and SYDVKM. The ends lost 4 bases at V and 4 bases at J; junction bases unmatched: 5.

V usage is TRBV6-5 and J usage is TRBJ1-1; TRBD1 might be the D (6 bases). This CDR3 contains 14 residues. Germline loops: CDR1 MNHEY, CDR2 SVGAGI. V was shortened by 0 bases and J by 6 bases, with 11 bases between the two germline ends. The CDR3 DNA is TGTGCCAGCAGTTACTCGAGTGGGGGCCCTGAAGCTTTCTTT. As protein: CASSYSSGGPEAFF.

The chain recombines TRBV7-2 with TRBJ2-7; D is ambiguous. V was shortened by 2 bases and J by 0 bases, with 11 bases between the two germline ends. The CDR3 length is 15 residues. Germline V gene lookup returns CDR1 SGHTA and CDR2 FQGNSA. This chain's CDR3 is CASSLRPPYSYEQYF. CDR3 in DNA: TGTGCCAGCAGCTTACGGCCGCCGTACTCCTACGAGCAGTACTTC.

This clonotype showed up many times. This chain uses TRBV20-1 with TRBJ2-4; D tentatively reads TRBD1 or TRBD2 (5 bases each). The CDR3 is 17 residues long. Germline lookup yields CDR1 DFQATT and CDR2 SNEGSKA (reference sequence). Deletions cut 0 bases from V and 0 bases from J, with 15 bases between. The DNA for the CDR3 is TGCAGTGCTAGAGATTTACGGGGCGTGGAAGCCAAAAACATTCAGTACTTC. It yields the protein CSARDLRGVEAKNIQYF.